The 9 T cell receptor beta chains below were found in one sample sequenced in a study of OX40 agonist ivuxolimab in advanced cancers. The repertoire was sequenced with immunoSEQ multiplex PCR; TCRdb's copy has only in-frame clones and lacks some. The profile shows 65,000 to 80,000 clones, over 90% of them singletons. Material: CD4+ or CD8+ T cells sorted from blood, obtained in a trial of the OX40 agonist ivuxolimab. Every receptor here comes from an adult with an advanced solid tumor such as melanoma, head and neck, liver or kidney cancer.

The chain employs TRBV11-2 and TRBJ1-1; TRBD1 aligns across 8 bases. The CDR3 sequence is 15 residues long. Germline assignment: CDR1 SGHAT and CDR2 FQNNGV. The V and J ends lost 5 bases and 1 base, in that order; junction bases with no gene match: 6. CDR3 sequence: CASSPDRGSNTEAFF. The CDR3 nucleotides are TGTGCCAGCAGCCCCGACAGGGGTTCGAACACTGAAGCTTTCTTT. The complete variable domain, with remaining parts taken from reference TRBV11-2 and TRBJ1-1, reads EAGVAQSPRYKIIEKRQSVAFWCNPISGHATLYWYQQILGQGPKLLIQFQNNGVVDDSQLPKDRFSAERLKGVDSTLKIQPAKLEDSAVYLCASSPDRGSNTEAFFGQGTRLTVV.

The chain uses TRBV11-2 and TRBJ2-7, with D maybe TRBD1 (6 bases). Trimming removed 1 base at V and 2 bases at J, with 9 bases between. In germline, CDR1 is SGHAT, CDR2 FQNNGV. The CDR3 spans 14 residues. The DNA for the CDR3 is TGTGCCAGCAGCTTAGCGACAGGAACCTACGAGCAGTACTTC. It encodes CASSLATGTYEQYF.

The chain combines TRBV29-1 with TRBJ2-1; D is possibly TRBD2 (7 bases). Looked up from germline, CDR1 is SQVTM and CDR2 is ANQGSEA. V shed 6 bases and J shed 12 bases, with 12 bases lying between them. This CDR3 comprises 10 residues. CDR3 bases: TGCAGCGTCGAAAGGGGGGGGCAGTTCTTC. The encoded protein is CSVERGGQFF.

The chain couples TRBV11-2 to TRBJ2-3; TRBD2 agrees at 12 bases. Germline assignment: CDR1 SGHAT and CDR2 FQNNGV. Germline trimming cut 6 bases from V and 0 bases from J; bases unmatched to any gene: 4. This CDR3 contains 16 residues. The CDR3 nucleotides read TGTGCCAGCAGACAAGGGACTAGCGGGAGCACAGATACGCAGTATTTT. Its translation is CASRQGTSGSTDTQYF.

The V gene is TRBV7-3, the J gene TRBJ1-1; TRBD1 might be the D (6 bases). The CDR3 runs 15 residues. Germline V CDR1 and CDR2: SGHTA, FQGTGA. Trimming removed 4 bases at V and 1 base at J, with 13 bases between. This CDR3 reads CASSSWTEKNTEAFF. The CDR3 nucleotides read TGTGCCAGCAGCTCCTGGACAGAGAAGAACACTGAAGCTTTCTTT. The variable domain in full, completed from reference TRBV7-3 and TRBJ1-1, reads GAGVSQTPSNKVTEKGKYVELRCDPISGHTALYWYRQSLGQGPEFLIYFQGTGAADDSGLPNDRFFAVRPEGSVSTLKIQRTERGDSAVYLCASSSWTEKNTEAFFGQGTRLTVV.

CDR3 region: CASSISKGGYEQYF. The CDR3 DNA is TGTGCCAGTAGTATTAGCAAGGGAGGCTACGAGCAGTACTTC. The rearrangement links TRBV19 to TRBJ2-7, with D possibly TRBD2 on 6 matching bases. Trimming pared 3 bases from V and 3 bases from J, leaving 12 bases between. Germline CDR1 and CDR2: LNHDA and SQIVND (reference sequence). The CDR3 is made up of 14 amino acids.

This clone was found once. The CDR3: CSVMTGYGELFF. The CDR3, as DNA: TGCAGCGTCATGACAGGGTACGGGGAGCTGTTTTTT. The chain uses TRBV29-1 and TRBJ2-2, with 7 bases identical to TRBD1. Losses at the gene ends were 6 bases for V and 7 bases for J; bases not matched to a gene: 5. The germline V gene has CDR1 SQVTM and CDR2 ANQGSEA. The CDR3 sequence is 12 residues long.

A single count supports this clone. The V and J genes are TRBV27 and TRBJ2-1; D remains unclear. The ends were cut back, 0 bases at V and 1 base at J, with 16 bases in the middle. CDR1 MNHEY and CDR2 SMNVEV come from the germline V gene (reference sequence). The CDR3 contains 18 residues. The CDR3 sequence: CASSLSGQRLSSYNEQFF. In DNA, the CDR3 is TGTGCCAGCAGTTTATCCGGCCAGCGCTTGTCTTCCTACAATGAGCAGTTCTTC.

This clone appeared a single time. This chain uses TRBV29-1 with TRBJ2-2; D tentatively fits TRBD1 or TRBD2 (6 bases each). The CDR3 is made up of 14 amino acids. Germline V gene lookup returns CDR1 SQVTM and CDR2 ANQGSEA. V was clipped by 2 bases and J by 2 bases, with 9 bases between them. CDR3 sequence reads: CSVERGANTGELFF. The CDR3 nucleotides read TGCAGCGTTGAAAGGGGGGCCAACACCGGGGAGCTGTTTTTT.